What follows describes a single T cell receptor beta chain. The sample is drawn from a study of PD-1 blockade in classical Hodgkin lymphoma. Sequenced by immunoSEQ multiplex PCR; TCRdb stores in-frame clones only, minus some. The sample gives 99,000 or so clones, roughly 87% of which show up once; under 20% is in the top ten. Time point specified: cycle 4 day 1 (C4D1), after five to seven weeks of nivolumab. Each and every patient relapsed after autologous stem cell transplantation, and patients got differing brentuximab vedotin exposure. Complete response, partial response or progressive disease were the best responses. Sequenced here: peripheral blood mononuclear cells (PBMCs), sampled before the fourth cycle of nivolumab. The clonotype comes from a human donor with classical Hodgkin lymphoma.

The CDR3 spells CASSYAGAVYGYTF. CDR3 nucleotide sequence: TGTGCCAGCAGTTATGCAGGGGCAGTCTATGGCTACACCTTC. V is TRBV28 and J is TRBJ1-2; maybe TRBD1 (6 bases). With 4 bases removed from V and 4 bases from J, the gap between germline ends came to 13 bases. CDR1 and CDR2 from the germline V gene are MDHEN and SYDVKM. This CDR3 is built from 14 residues.